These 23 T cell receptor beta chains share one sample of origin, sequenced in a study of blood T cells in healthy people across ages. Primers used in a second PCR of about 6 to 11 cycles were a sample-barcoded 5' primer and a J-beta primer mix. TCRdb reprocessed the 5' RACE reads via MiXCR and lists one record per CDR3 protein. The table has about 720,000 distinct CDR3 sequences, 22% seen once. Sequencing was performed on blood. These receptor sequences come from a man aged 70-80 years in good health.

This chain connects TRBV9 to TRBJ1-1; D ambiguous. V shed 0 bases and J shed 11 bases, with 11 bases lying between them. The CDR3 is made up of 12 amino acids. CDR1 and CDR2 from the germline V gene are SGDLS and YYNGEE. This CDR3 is CASSVDKETAFF. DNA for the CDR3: TGTGCCAGCAGCGTAGATAAGGAGACGGCTTTCTTT. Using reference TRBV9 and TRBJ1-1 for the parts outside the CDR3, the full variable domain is DSGVTQTPKHLITATGQRVTLRCSPRSGDLSVYWYQQSLDQGLQFLIQYYNGEERAKGNILERFSAQQFPDLHSELNLSSLELGDSALYFCASSVDKETAFFGQGTRLTVV.

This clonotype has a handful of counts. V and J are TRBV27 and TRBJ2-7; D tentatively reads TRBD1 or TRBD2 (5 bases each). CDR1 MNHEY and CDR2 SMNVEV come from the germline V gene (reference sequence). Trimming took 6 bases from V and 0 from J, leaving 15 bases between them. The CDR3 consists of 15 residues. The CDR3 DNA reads TGTGCCAGCAGCTCCGGGACGTCGAGCTCCTACGAGCAGTACTTC. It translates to CASSSGTSSSYEQYF.

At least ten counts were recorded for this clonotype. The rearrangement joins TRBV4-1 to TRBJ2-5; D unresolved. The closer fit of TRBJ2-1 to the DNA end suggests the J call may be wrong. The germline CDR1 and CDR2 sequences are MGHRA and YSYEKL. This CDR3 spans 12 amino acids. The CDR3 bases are TGCGCCAGCAGCCCCGCTAACAATGAGCAGTTCTTC. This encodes CASSPANNEQFF.

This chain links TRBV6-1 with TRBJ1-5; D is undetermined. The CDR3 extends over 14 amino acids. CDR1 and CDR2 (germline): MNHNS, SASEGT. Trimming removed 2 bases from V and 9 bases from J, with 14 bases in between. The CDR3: CASSELAVSMPQHF. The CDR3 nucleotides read TGTGCCAGCAGTGAATTGGCAGTCTCCATGCCCCAGCATTTT.

In DNA, the CDR3 is TGTGCCAGCAGCTACGACAGGGTTCTTAGCAATCAGCCCCAGCATTTT. It specifies CASSYDRVLSNQPQHF. The V gene is TRBV5-7, the J gene TRBJ1-5, with 7 bases that match TRBD1. TRBV5-7 is noted as an ORF with a role that remains uncertain. CDR3 length: 16 amino acids. Trimming at V came to 3 bases and at J to 0 bases, leaving 6 bases not matched to a gene.

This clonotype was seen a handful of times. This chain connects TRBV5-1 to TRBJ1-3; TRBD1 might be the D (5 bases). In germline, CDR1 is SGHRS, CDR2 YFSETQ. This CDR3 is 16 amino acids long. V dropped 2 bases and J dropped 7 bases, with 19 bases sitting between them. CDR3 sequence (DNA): TGCGCCAGCAGCTTACCGGGACCGAGGGAGGCGAACACCATATATTTT. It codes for CASSLPGPREANTIYF.

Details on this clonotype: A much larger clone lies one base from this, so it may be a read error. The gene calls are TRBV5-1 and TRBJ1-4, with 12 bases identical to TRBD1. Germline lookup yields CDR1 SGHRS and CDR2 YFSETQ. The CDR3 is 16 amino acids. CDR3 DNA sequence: TGCGCCAGCAGCTCCCCCGGGACAGGGGGCAGTGAAAAACCGTTTTTT. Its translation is CASSSPGTGGSEKPFF.

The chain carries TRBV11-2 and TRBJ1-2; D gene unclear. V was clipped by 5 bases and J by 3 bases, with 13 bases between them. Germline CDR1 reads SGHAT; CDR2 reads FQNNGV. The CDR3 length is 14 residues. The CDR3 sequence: CASSTDGEYYGYTF. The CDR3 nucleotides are TGTGCCAGCAGCACGGACGGGGAGTACTATGGCTACACCTTC.

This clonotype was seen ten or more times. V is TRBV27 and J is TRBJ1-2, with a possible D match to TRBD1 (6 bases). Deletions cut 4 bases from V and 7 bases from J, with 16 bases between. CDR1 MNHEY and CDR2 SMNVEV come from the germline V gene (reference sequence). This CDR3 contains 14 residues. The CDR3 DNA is TGTGCCAGCAGTTCGATACAGGGAAATGCTGGCTACACCTTC. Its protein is CASSSIQGNAGYTF.

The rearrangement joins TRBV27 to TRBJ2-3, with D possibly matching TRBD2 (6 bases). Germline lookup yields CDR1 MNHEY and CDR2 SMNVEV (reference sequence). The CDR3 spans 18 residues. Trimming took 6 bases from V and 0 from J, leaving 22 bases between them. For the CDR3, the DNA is TGTGCCAGCAGCCTACTCGGACTATCGGGAGCTAGCACAGATACGCAGTATTTT. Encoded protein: CASSLLGLSGASTDTQYF.

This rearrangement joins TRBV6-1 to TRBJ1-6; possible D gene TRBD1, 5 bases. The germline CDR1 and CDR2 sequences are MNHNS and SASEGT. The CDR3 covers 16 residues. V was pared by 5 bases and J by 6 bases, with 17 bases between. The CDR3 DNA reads TGTGCCAGCAGTACCGCCTTGGGGGGAACTAATTCACCCCTCCACTTT. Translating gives CASSTALGGTNSPLHF.

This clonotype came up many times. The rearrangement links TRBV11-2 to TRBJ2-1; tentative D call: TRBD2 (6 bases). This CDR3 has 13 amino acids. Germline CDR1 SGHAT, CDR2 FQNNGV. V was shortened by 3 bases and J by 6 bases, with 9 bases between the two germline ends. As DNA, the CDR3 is TGTGCCAGCAGCTTCGGGGGAGGCAATGAGCAGTTCTTC. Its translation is CASSFGGGNEQFF.

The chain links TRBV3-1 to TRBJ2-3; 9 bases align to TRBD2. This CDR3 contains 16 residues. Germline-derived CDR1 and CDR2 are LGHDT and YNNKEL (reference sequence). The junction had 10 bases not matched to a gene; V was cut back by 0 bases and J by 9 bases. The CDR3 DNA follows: TGTGCCAGCAGCCAAGATCTCGTAGCGGGGGAGAACACGCAGTATTTT. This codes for CASSQDLVAGENTQYF.

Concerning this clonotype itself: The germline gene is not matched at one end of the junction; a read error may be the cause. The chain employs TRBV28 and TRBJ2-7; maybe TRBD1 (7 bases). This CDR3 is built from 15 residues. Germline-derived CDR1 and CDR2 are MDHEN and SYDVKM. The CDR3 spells CASSTLPYSYTRGDF. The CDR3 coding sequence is TGTGCCAGCAGTACACTACCCTACTCCTACACCAGGGGGGACTTC.

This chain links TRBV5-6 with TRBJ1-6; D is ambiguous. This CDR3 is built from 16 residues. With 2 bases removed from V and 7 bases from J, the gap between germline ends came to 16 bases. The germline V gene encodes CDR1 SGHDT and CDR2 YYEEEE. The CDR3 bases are TGTGCCAGCAGCTTTTTCAATGATTTGAGGAATTCACCCCTCCACTTT. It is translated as CASSFFNDLRNSPLHF.

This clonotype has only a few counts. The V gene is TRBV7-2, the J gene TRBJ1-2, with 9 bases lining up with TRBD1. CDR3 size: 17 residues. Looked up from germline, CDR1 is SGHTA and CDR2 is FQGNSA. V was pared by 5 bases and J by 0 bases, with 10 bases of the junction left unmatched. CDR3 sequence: CASSRTGQGTPNYGYTF. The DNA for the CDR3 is TGTGCCAGCAGCCGTACGGGACAGGGCACCCCTAACTATGGCTACACCTTC.

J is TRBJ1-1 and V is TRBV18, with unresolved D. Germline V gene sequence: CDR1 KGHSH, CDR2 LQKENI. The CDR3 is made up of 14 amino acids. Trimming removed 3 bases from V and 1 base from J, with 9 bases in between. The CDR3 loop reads CASSPSVGNTEAFF. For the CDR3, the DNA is TGTGCCAGCTCACCTTCGGTGGGGAACACTGAAGCTTTCTTT. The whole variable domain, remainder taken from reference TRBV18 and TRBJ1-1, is NAGVMQNPRHLVRRRGQEARLRCSPMKGHSHVYWYRQLPEEGLKFMVYLQKENIIDESGMPKERFSAEFPKEGPSILRIQQVVRGDSAAYFCASSPSVGNTEAFFGQGTRLTVV.

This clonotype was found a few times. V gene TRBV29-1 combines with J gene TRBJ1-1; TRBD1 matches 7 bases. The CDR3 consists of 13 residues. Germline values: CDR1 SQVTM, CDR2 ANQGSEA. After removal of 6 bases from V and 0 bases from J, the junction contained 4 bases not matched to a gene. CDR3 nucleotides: TGCAGCGTGGGACAGTTCATGAACACTGAAGCTTTCTTT. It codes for CSVGQFMNTEAFF.

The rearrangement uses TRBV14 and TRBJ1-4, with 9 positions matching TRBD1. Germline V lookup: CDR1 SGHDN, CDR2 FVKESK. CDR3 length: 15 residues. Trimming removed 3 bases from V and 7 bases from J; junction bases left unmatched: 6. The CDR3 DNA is TGTGCCAGCAGCCAGAACAGGGGGCATTTTGAAAAACTGTTTTTT. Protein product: CASSQNRGHFEKLFF. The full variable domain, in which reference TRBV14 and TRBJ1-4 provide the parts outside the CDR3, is EAGVTQFPSHSVIEKGQTVTLRCDPISGHDNLYWYRRVMGKEIKFLLHFVKESKQDESGMPNNRFLAERTGGTYSTLKVQPAELEDSGVYFCASSQNRGHFEKLFFGSGTQLSVL.

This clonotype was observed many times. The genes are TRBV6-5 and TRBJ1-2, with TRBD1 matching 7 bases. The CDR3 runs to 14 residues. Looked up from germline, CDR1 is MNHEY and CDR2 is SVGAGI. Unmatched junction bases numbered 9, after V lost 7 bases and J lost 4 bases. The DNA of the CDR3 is TGTGCCAGCACCTCCCCAGGGGGGATCTATGGCTACACCTTC. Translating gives CASTSPGGIYGYTF.

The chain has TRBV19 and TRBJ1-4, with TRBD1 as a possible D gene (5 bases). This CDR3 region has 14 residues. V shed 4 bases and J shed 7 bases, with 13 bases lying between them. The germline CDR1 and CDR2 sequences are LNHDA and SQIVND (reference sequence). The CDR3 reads CASSNPGIGEKLFF. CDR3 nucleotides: TGTGCCAGTAGTAACCCAGGGATTGGTGAAAAACTGTTTTTT. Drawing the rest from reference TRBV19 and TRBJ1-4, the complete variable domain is DGGITQSPKYLFRKEGQNVTLSCEQNLNHDAMYWYRQDPGQGLRLIYYSQIVNDFQKGDIAEGYSVSREKKESFPLTVTSAQKNPTAFYLCASSNPGIGEKLFFGSGTQLSVL.

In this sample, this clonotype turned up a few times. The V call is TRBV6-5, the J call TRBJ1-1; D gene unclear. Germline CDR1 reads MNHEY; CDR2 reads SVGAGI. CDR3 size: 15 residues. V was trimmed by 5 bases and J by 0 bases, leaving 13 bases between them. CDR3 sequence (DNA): TGTGCCAGCAGTCCTTGGTCCGGGGTGAACACTGAAGCTTTCTTT. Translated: CASSPWSGVNTEAFF.

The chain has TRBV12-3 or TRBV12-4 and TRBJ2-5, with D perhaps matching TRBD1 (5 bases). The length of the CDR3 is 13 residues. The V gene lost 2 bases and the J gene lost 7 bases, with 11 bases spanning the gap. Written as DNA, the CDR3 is TGTGCCAGCAGTTTATCCAGGCAGGGGACCCAGTACTTC. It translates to CASSLSRQGTQYF.